These 26 T cell receptor beta chains were sequenced from one sample in a study of T cell clonotyping in hematopoietic cell transplantation. Documented time point: recipient sample about 28 days before transplant, after cytoreduction. Method: immunoSEQ multiplex PCR; TCRdb's copy keeps in-frame clones and lacks some. The data hold 15,000 to 20,000 clones, with 77% observed a single time. The specimen comprised peripheral blood mononuclear cells, sampled before stem cell transplant. The receptors stem from a man aged 55 to 70 with acute myeloid leukemia. Some clones in this sample may be carry-over from other donors' samples.

The gene calls are TRBV20-1 and TRBJ1-1; D may be TRBD1 (5 bases). Germline values: CDR1 DFQATT, CDR2 SNEGSKA (reference sequence). The V and J ends lost 6 bases and 5 bases respectively, with 7 bases between them. CDR3 length equals 10 residues. The CDR3 nucleotides read TGCAGTGCGGGGGGGACTGAAGCTTTCTTT. Translated: CSAGGTEAFF.

The chain carries TRBV30 and TRBJ1-1, with D perhaps TRBD1 (5 bases). With 2 bases removed from V and 0 bases from J, the gap between germline ends came to 10 bases. Germline CDR1 GTSNPN, CDR2 SVGIG (reference sequence). The CDR3 extends over 14 amino acids. The CDR3: CAWSRGELNTEAFF. The CDR3, as DNA: TGTGCCTGGAGTCGGGGCGAACTGAACACTGAAGCTTTCTTT. The variable domain in full, completed from reference TRBV30 and TRBJ1-1, reads SQTIHQWPATLVQPVGSPLSLECTVEGTSNPNLYWYRQAAGRGLQLLFYSVGIGQISSEVPQNLSASRPQDRQFILSSKKLLLSDSGFYLCAWSRGELNTEAFFGQGTRLTVV.

This clone has more than one count but fewer than ten. The rearrangement links TRBV28 to TRBJ2-3; D remains unclear. V was cut by 5 bases and J by 0 bases, with 9 bases left in between. The germline gives CDR1 MDHEN, CDR2 SYDVKM. The CDR3 length is 14 residues. CDR3: CASSPLASTDTQYF. The CDR3 bases are TGTGCCAGCAGTCCGCTTGCTAGCACAGATACGCAGTATTTT.

The genes are TRBV19 and TRBJ1-4, with D maybe TRBD1 (5 bases). Germline lookup yields CDR1 LNHDA and CDR2 SQIVND (reference sequence). CDR3 length equals 14 residues. Trimming took off 3 bases at V and 6 bases at J, with 11 bases between the two ends. The CDR3 DNA reads as TGTGCCAGTAGTATTCAGGGCGCGGATGAAAAACTGTTTTTT. It is translated as CASSIQGADEKLFF.

The chain carries TRBV30 and TRBJ2-2; D unclear. V was cut by 4 bases and J by 0 bases, with 9 bases left in between. Germline CDR1 and CDR2: GTSNPN and SVGIG (reference sequence). The CDR3 runs to 14 residues. The CDR3 reads CAWKASANTGELFF. The CDR3, as DNA: TGTGCCTGGAAAGCGTCTGCGAACACCGGGGAGCTGTTTTTT.

The chain carries TRBV29-1 and TRBJ2-3, with D unclear. V lost 5 bases, J lost 0 bases, and 18 bases lay in between. CDR3 size: 16 residues. Germline assignment: CDR1 SQVTM and CDR2 ANQGSEA. The CDR3 sequence: CSVSGRPDSSTDTQYF. The CDR3 nucleotides read TGCAGCGTTTCCGGTAGGCCCGATTCTAGCACAGATACGCAGTATTTT.

The chain is built from TRBV5-1 and TRBJ1-4; 7 positions agree with TRBD1. In germline, CDR1 is SGHRS, CDR2 YFSETQ. The CDR3 covers 14 residues. V gave up 3 bases and J gave up 5 bases; unmatched junction bases: 4. The CDR3 here is CASSSRGANEKLFF. In nucleotides, the CDR3 is TGCGCCAGCAGCTCCAGGGGGGCGAATGAAAAACTGTTTTTT.

V usage is TRBV4-1 and J usage is TRBJ1-2; D is perhaps TRBD1 (5 bases). The CDR3 covers 17 residues. Trimming shortened V by 5 bases and J by 7 bases, and 26 bases separated the two germline ends. Per the germline V gene, CDR1 is MGHRA and CDR2 is YSYEKL. CDR3: CASSAGDSSFQEAGYTF. The CDR3 region has the DNA TGCGCCAGCAGCGCCGGGGACTCTTCCTTCCAGGAGGCTGGCTACACCTTC.

V and J are TRBV28 and TRBJ1-5; 9 nucleotides align to TRBD1. V shed 6 bases, J shed 0 bases, and the junction held 18 bases outside the gene matches. The CDR3 extends over 20 amino acids. Germline V gene lookup returns CDR1 MDHEN and CDR2 SYDVKM. In DNA, the CDR3 is TGTGCCAGCAGCAAGTTACAGGGGGCGGACCCCCGTCTTAGCAATCAGCCCCAGCATTTT. Translating it yields CASSKLQGADPRLSNQPQHF.

The chain joins TRBV19 to TRBJ2-7; tentative D call: TRBD1 (6 bases). Germline V gene sequence: CDR1 LNHDA, CDR2 SQIVND (reference sequence). CDR3 length: 12 amino acids. The V end lost 1 base, the J end lost 6 bases, and 7 bases lay between the germline ends. This CDR3 is CASSIAQGEQYF. CDR3 nucleotides: TGTGCCAGTAGTATAGCACAGGGCGAGCAGTACTTC.

The rearrangement uses TRBV29-1 and TRBJ1-2; 9 bases map to TRBD1. The V segment lost 2 bases and the J segment 4 bases; nucleotides outside the gene matches: 2. The CDR3 consists of 13 residues. CDR1 SQVTM and CDR2 ANQGSEA come from the germline V gene. CDR3 in amino acids: CSVENRGLYGYTF. The CDR3 region has the DNA TGCAGCGTTGAAAACAGGGGGCTCTATGGCTACACCTTC.

This clone showed up just a few times. This chain uses TRBV5-4 with TRBJ1-2; D unclear. There are 13 residues in the CDR3. Per germline, CDR1 SGHNT and CDR2 YYREEE (reference sequence). Trimming stripped 5 bases from V and 1 base from J, with 9 bases between. The CDR3 sequence is CASRGGLNYGYTF. The CDR3 nucleotides read TGTGCCAGCAGAGGCGGGCTTAACTATGGCTACACCTTC.

This clone was found a few times. The sample has other DNA sequences that encode this CDR3 too. V and J are TRBV30 and TRBJ2-7; D is unclear. The V and J ends lost 8 bases and 0 bases respectively, with 14 bases between them. Germline V CDR1 and CDR2: GTSNPN, SVGIG (reference sequence). This CDR3 spans 13 amino acids. CDR3 nucleotides: TGTGCCGCGGACGGTGAGCTCTCCTACGAGCAGTACTTC. Protein: CAADGELSYEQYF.

The chain has TRBV4-3 and TRBJ2-5; tentatively, D is TRBD1 (5 bases). Per the germline V gene, CDR1 is LGHNA and CDR2 is YSLEER. V shed 2 bases and J shed 2 bases, with 12 bases lying between them. The CDR3 contains 15 residues. The CDR3 region is CASSQIWTNQETQYF. The CDR3 nucleotides read TGCGCCAGCAGCCAAATTTGGACAAATCAAGAGACCCAGTACTTC.

This sequence joins TRBV7-9 and TRBJ1-1; maybe TRBD1 (5 bases). V was shortened by 4 bases and J by 7 bases, with 13 bases between the two germline ends. The CDR3 extends over 13 amino acids. Per germline, CDR1 SEHNR and CDR2 FQNEAQ (reference sequence). The CDR3 DNA follows: TGTGCCAGCAGCTCCTACGGGAGGGGTGAAGCTTTCTTT. Its translation is CASSSYGRGEAFF.

This clone is medium-sized in the sample. The chain uses TRBV5-1 and TRBJ1-1, with 9 bases identical to TRBD1. The V and J ends lost 1 base and 1 base, in that order; junction bases with no gene match: 2. This CDR3 region has 15 residues. Germline assignment: CDR1 SGHRS and CDR2 YFSETQ. The CDR3 DNA reads as TGCGCCAGCAGCTTGCCGGGACAGGGGAACACTGAAGCTTTCTTT. This translates into CASSLPGQGNTEAFF.

This clone was picked up a small number of times. J is TRBJ1-1 and V is TRBV18; 8 nucleotides align to TRBD1. V dropped 1 base and J dropped 2; count of bases not matched to a gene: 3. Germline values: CDR1 KGHSH, CDR2 LQKENI. The CDR3 runs to 15 residues. CDR3 DNA: TGTGCCAGCTCACCACAAGACAGGGGAAACACTGAAGCTTTCTTT. Translation gives CASSPQDRGNTEAFF.

The gene calls are TRBV9 and TRBJ2-7; no firm D call. CDR3 size: 14 residues. The V gene's germline CDR1 is SGDLS and CDR2 YYNGEE. V lost 0 bases to trimming and J lost 6 bases, with 13 bases between them. As DNA, the CDR3 is TGTGCCAGCAGCGTAGGCTATGGGGTTTCCGAGCAGTACTTC. As protein: CASSVGYGVSEQYF.

The chain uses TRBV27 and TRBJ2-5; 7 positions agree with TRBD2. Germline trimming cut 5 bases from V and 2 bases from J; bases unmatched to any gene: 20. The germline V gene encodes CDR1 MNHEY and CDR2 SMNVEV (reference sequence). CDR3 length: 19 residues. The CDR3 sequence is CASSPIGSTWGRGQETQYF. CDR3 nucleotides: TGTGCCAGCAGTCCTATAGGCTCCACGTGGGGGAGGGGACAAGAGACCCAGTACTTC.

The chain carries TRBV30 and TRBJ1-2, with 7 positions matching TRBD1. The germline V gene has CDR1 GTSNPN and CDR2 SVGIG (reference sequence). This CDR3 comprises 12 residues. The CDR3 reads CQAQGFNYGYTF. The CDR3 coding sequence is TGTCAGGCACAGGGGTTTAACTATGGCTACACCTTC.

The chain recombines TRBV29-1 with TRBJ2-1; 8 nucleotides match TRBD1. CDR1 is SQVTM and CDR2 is ANQGSEA in the germline V gene. This CDR3 has 14 residues. The V gene end was trimmed by 3 bases and the J gene end by 4 bases; junction bases not matched to a gene: 5. CDR3 sequence (DNA): TGCAGCGTTGACTACAGGGGGGTATACAATGAGCAGTTCTTC. Its protein is CSVDYRGVYNEQFF.

This chain joins TRBV5-1 and TRBJ1-6; 11 nucleotides match TRBD1. Germline CDR1 and CDR2: SGHRS and YFSETQ. CDR3 length: 14 residues. The junction had 1 base not matched to a gene; V was cut back by 3 bases and J by 8 bases. Here the CDR3 DNA reads TGCGCCAGCAGCTCGGGACAGGGGGATTCACCCCTCCACTTT. This translates into CASSSGQGDSPLHF.

The rearrangement uses TRBV6-5 and TRBJ1-6; tentatively, D is TRBD1 (6 bases). Germline V CDR1 and CDR2: MNHEY, SVGAGI. Trimming removed 11 bases at V and 7 bases at J, with 15 bases between. The CDR3 is 13 residues long. The CDR3 region is CAGGTGANSPLHF. The CDR3 bases are TGTGCCGGGGGTACGGGGGCCAATTCACCCCTCCACTTT.

This clone appeared a few times. This chain uses TRBV6-5 with TRBJ2-2; D is unclear. Per germline, CDR1 MNHEY and CDR2 SVGAGI. V lost 5 bases and J 4 bases, leaving 11 bases between the germline ends. The CDR3 contains 14 residues. CDR3 in DNA: TGTGCCAGCAGTCCCCAACAGCTCACCGGGGAGCTGTTTTTT. Amino acids: CASSPQQLTGELFF.

A few counts support this clone. The chain has TRBV13 and TRBJ1-1; a possible D gene is TRBD1 (5 bases). From germline, CDR1 is PRHDT and CDR2 FYEKMQ (reference sequence). V shed 1 base and J shed 2 bases, with 8 bases lying between them. The length of the CDR3 is 14 residues. The CDR3 is CASSLAGGNTEAFF. The CDR3 region has the DNA TGTGCCAGCAGCTTAGCGGGGGGTAACACTGAAGCTTTCTTT. The full variable domain, rest sourced from reference TRBV13 and TRBJ1-1, is AAGVIQSPRHLIKEKRETATLKCYPIPRHDTVYWYQQGPGQDPQFLISFYEKMQSDKGSIPDRFSAQQFSDYHSELNMSSLELGDSALYFCASSLAGGNTEAFFGQGTRLTVV.

This chain connects TRBV11-2 to TRBJ1-3; the D is unclear. Trimming took off 7 bases at V and 4 bases at J, with 14 bases between the two ends. The CDR3 has 14 residues. CDR1 is SGHAT and CDR2 is FQNNGV in the germline V gene. This chain's CDR3 is CASNRQQFGNTIYF. CDR3 nucleotide sequence: TGTGCCAGCAATAGGCAACAGTTCGGAAACACCATATATTTT.